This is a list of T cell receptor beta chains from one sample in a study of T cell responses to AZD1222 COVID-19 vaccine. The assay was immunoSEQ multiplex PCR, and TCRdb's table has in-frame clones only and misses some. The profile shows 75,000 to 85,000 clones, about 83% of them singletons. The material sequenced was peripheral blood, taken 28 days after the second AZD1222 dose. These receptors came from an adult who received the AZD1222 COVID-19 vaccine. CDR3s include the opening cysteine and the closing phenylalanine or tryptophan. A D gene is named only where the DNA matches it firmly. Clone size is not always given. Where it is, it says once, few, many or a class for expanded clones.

TGTGCCAGCAGCTTAAGCCGGGGATACTATGGCTACACCTTC | CASSLSRGYYGYTF | TRBJ1-2 | TRBV11-2 | . | few
TGTGCCAGCAGCCAGGATCCTCCTATTACGCAGTATTTT | CASSQDPPITQYF | TRBJ2-3 | TRBV14 | . | once
TGTGCCAGCAGCTTAGAGGCAGAAGCTTTCTTT | CASSLEAEAFF | TRBJ1-1 | TRBV7-9 | . | .
TGTGCCAGCAGTTTAGTCAGGCCCGAGCAGTTCTTC | CASSLVRPEQFF | TRBJ2-1 | TRBV12-3/TRBV12-4 | . | once
TGTGCCAGTAGTATGCGCGGGCCGACAGGAGCTGGAAACACCATATATTTT | CASSMRGPTGAGNTIYF | TRBJ1-3 | TRBV19 | . | few
TGTGCCATCAGTGTTACGACGGGAACTAATGAAAAACTGTTTTTT | CAISVTTGTNEKLFF | TRBJ1-4 | TRBV10-3 | . | few
TGTGCCTGGAATTGGGACTCTAGTACCACCGAGCAGTACTTC | CAWNWDSSTTEQYF | TRBJ2-7 | TRBV30 | . | .
TGTGCTAGTGGAGGACAGTTAAGCAATCAGCCCCAGCATTTT | CASGGQLSNQPQHF | TRBJ1-5 | TRBV12-5 | . | few
TGTGCCACCAGTGACGCGGGGTCGTACTACACCTTC | CATSDAGSYYTF | TRBJ1-2 | TRBV24-1 | . | .
TGTGCCAGCAGCGCCAGGGGGGAAGGCACAGATACGCAGTATTTT | CASSARGEGTDTQYF | TRBJ2-3 | TRBV5-8 | . | .
TGTGCCAGCAGTGGCCGGGACAGGGAATACGAGCAGTACTTC | CASSGRDREYEQYF | TRBJ2-7 | TRBV27 | TRBD1 | few
TGTGCCAGCAGTCGGACAACAGGGAGCTATGGCTACACCTTC | CASSRTTGSYGYTF | TRBJ1-2 | TRBV2 | . | .
TGCAGGGTCTTAGGCGACACTGAAGCTTTCTTT | CRVLGDTEAFF | TRBJ1-1 | TRBV20-1 | . | .
TGTGCCAGCAGCCCCAGACAGGGCGAGGCTAATGAAAAACTGTTTTTT | CASSPRQGEANEKLFF | TRBJ1-4 | TRBV9 | TRBD1 | .
TGTGCCAGCAGCTTGTCGATAGGGCGTCCGTATCCTAATGAAAAACTGTTTTTT | CASSLSIGRPYPNEKLFF | TRBJ1-4 | TRBV7-9 | . | once
TGCAGCGTTGAGTGGGGAAAACGGCTCGACTTGAATGAGCAGTTCTTC | CSVEWGKRLDLNEQFF | TRBJ2-1 | TRBV29-1 | . | .
TGTGCCAGCAGCGTAGATATTCGGGGGCCTCCCAAAAACATTCAGTACTTC | CASSVDIRGPPKNIQYF | TRBJ2-4 | TRBV9 | . | .
TGTGCCATCAGTGAGTCAGGTGCACAGTTTAACAATGAGCAGTTCTTC | CAISESGAQFNNEQFF | TRBJ2-1 | TRBV10-3 | . | once
TGTGCCAGCAGTTACTCGCGTGGAGCTGAAGCTTTCTTT | CASSYSRGAEAFF | TRBJ1-1 | TRBV6-5 | . | once
TGCGCCAGCAGCTTGGGGCGGCAGTCCTTCACAGATACGCAGTATTTT | CASSLGRQSFTDTQYF | TRBJ2-3 | TRBV5-1 | . | once
TGTGCCAGCAGTTTAGACATCCTAAAGAGCTCCTATAATTCACCCCTCCACTTT | CASSLDILKSSYNSPLHF | TRBJ1-6 | TRBV28 | . | .
TGTGCCAGCAGTCTCCTCTCCGGGGGTGGCTACACCTTC | CASSLLSGGGYTF | TRBJ1-2 | TRBV6-5 | . | .
TGTGCCAGCAGCGTGGTTGAGTATGAGCAGTTCTTC | CASSVVEYEQFF | TRBJ2-1 | TRBV9 | . | once
TGTGCCAGCAGCTTAAAGGGGTCCAGCTCCTACAATGAGCAGTTCTTC | CASSLKGSSSYNEQFF | TRBJ2-1 | TRBV13 | . | .
TGCGCCAGCAGATTGGGACAGGAAGAGACCCAGTACTTC | CASRLGQEETQYF | TRBJ2-5 | TRBV5-1 | TRBD1 | .
TGTGCCAGCAGCTCCGGGACTAGCGGGGGGTTAGATACGCAGTATTTT | CASSSGTSGGLDTQYF | TRBJ2-3 | TRBV13 | TRBD2 | .
TGTGCCAGCAGCTTATTTGTCGGCACCTTC | CASSLFVGTF | TRBJ1-2 | TRBV7-4 | . | .